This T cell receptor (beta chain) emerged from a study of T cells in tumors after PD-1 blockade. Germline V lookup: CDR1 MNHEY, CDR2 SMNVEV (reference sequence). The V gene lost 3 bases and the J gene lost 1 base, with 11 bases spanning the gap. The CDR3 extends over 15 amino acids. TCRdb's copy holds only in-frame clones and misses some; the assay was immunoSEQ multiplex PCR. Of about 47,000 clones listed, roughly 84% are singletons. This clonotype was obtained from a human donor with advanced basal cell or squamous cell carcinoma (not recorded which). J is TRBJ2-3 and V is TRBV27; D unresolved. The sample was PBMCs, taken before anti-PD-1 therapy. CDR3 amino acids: CASSLGSSRTDTQYF. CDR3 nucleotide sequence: TGTGCCAGCAGTTTGGGGTCTTCCCGCACAGATACGCAGTATTTT.